These 7 T cell receptor beta chains originate from one sample sequenced in a study of cytomegalovirus exposure and HLA in healthy donors. Vbeta (60) and Jbeta (13) primers were used in the PCR. Some clones are missing from TCRdb's copy, which holds only in-frame ones; the method was immunoSEQ multiplex PCR. Among over 200,000 clones listed, about 80% were seen once. The sequenced sample was PBMCs. The receptors were gathered from a middle-aged woman in good health and CMV-seronegative.

Remarks on this clone: Sequence at one end of the junction differs from germline and may be a read error. The chain has TRBV5-1 and TRBJ2-2; D is possibly TRBD2 (5 bases). This CDR3 is 17 amino acids long. The germline gives CDR1 SGHRS, CDR2 YFSETQ. CDR3 protein: CDSSLDPDGGTAGELFF. The CDR3 DNA sequence: TGCGACAGCAGCTTGGATCCGGACGGAGGTACCGCCGGGGAGCTGTTTTTT.

The gene calls are TRBV5-6 and TRBJ1-5; no reliable D call. The CDR3 is made up of 15 amino acids. Trimming pared 0 bases from V and 2 bases from J, leaving 9 bases between. Germline CDR1 is SGHDT and CDR2 is YYEEEE. The CDR3 DNA follows: TGTGCCAGCAGCTTGGCCAGGCCGGGCAATCAGCCCCAGCATTTT. Translating gives CASSLARPGNQPQHF.

The chain combines TRBV2 with TRBJ2-7; D possibly corresponds to TRBD2 (5 bases). V was clipped by 7 bases and J by 4 bases, with 11 bases between them. This CDR3 region has 12 residues. Germline-derived CDR1 and CDR2 are SNHLY and FYNNEI. The CDR3 DNA follows: TGTGCCAGCACGTCGGGGAGATACGAGCAGTACTTC. Translating gives CASTSGRYEQYF.

In DNA form, the CDR3 reads TGTGCCAGCAGTCCTAAGGGGGTCGGGTCTGGAAACACCATATATTTT. This translates into CASSPKGVGSGNTIYF. The chain couples TRBV9 to TRBJ1-3; D is possibly TRBD1 (6 bases). The germline V gene encodes CDR1 SGDLS and CDR2 YYNGEE. The CDR3 contains 16 residues. Deletions cut 5 bases from V and 1 base from J, with 16 bases between.

The chain recombines TRBV27 with TRBJ2-3; 8 bases line up with TRBD1. The CDR3 runs 16 residues. CDR1 is MNHEY and CDR2 is SMNVEV in the germline V gene (reference sequence). V shed 2 bases and J 1 base; nucleotides not matched to a gene: 5. The CDR3 loop is CASSLSVGQGTDTQYF. CDR3 DNA sequence: TGTGCCAGCAGTTTAAGCGTGGGACAGGGCACAGATACGCAGTATTTT.

This chain links TRBV6-5 with TRBJ1-4; a possible D gene is TRBD1 (5 bases). Germline assignment: CDR1 MNHEY and CDR2 SVGAGI. The CDR3 runs to 13 residues. V dropped 2 bases and J dropped 8 bases, with 9 bases sitting between them. CDR3 amino acids: CASSYRGGEKLFF. As DNA, the CDR3 is TGTGCCAGCAGTTACAGGGGAGGGGAAAAACTGTTTTTT.

V is TRBV6-1 and J is TRBJ1-6; D remains unclear. Germline values: CDR1 MNHNS, CDR2 SASEGT. This CDR3 region has 15 residues. V was cut by 3 bases and J by 5 bases, with 11 bases left in between. The CDR3 spells CASSDRPRDNSPLHF. The DNA for the CDR3 is TGTGCCAGCAGTGACCGGCCGAGGGATAATTCACCCCTCCACTTT.